This T cell receptor (beta chain) emerged from a study of cytomegalovirus exposure and HLA in healthy donors. Notes on the study in general: The authors later linked a missense DCLRE1C variant to TCR beta V- and J-gene trimming. The authors judged a highly shared variant cluster likely a sequencing artifact. The majority of TCR sequences were rare, yet some public TCRs appeared in many donors.

To note about this clone: Its antigen remains unknown.

13 Jbeta primers and 60 Vbeta primers were used for the PCR. The repertoire was sequenced with immunoSEQ multiplex PCR; TCRdb's copy has only in-frame clones and lacks some. Of about 110,000 clones detected, about three quarters appear once; the ten largest clones hold 7.8%. The CDR3 runs to 14 residues. Germline CDR1 MDHEN, CDR2 SYDVKM. V lost 3 bases to trimming and J lost 7 bases, with 10 bases between them. The V call is TRBV28, the J call TRBJ1-6; no reliable D call. Sequencing was carried out using PBMCs. This receptor was identified in a man aged 30-40 years in good health and CMV-seronegative. The CDR3 protein is CASSFEHNNSPLHF. The CDR3, as DNA: TGTGCCAGCAGTTTCGAACATAACAATTCACCCCTCCACTTT.